This T cell receptor (beta chain) was identified in a study of cytomegalovirus exposure and HLA in healthy donors (dated by TCRdb to the late 2010s). As for the study more broadly: The 650 to 800 repertoires of the first cohort and the roughly 110 validation repertoires were produced on the same platform, according to a later analysis. High-throughput TCR immunosequencing, statistical association of individual TCRs with disease status, and machine learning were combined to predict cytomegalovirus infection status. The study aimed to test whether signatures of past pathogen exposure could be identified by cataloging public T cell receptors. Along with the roughly 610-subject first cohort, a separate validation cohort of some 130 different subjects was used. What the research found in general, with its limitations: A later analysis lacked HLA typing for the validation cohort, so it scored co-occurrence in that cohort across all 120 repertoires. Cytomegalovirus status was reported to be diagnosed by the classifier with high specificity and sensitivity in both the original and validation cohorts. In vitro tests confirmed that a few of the cytomegalovirus-associated TCR beta chains recognize cytomegalovirus antigens. Of the cluster scores, about 94% were above 0 in a later analysis, which found that TCRs clustered in the first cohort also tended to co-occur in the 120 validation repertoires. In the study, 150 to 200 TCR beta chains were listed as associated with cytomegalovirus. It was suggested by the authors that the approach could potentially be generalized to other disease states and immunological phenotypes. Most TCR sequences were seen in very few donors, while some public TCRs were found in many individuals.

The donors were included in the validation cohort of approximately 120 subjects, a group kept apart from the roughly 700-subject first cohort. The library came from the immunoSEQ multiplex PCR assay. Processing in the source paper ran as follows. A statistical classification framework was built to diagnose cytomegalovirus status from the catalog of TCR beta chain sequences. TCRdb's version of the immuneACCESS table is confined to in-frame rearrangements and falls short of the full clone set. An unresolved V gene accounts for under half of the shortfall where checked; the remainder is of unknown origin. That table furnishes V, J and clone size, whereas the DNA furnished D and trimming. The sample table contains 90,000 to 120,000 clones; only one count was recorded for approximately 85% of them. About 2.9% of the sample belongs to the ten largest clones. Comments on this clone: What antigen it recognizes has not been identified. Base qualities are not provided; no much larger clone lies one nucleotide away.

From the germline V gene, CDR1 is MGHRA and CDR2 is YSYEKL. Between the V and J ends, shortened by 3 bases and 4 bases respectively, the junction contains 8 bases. The CDR3 runs 13 amino acids, cysteine and phenylalanine included. Only the CDR3 region is kept as DNA, spanning 39 bases read in frame from base 1. The TCR originated in a woman younger than 30 in good health and CMV-seronegative. The V and J segments used are TRBV4-1 and TRBJ2-3, with the D gene not confidently named. Sequencing was performed on PBMCs. The CDR3 has the sequence CASSHEAADTQYF. The nucleotide sequence is TGCGCCAGCAGCCATGAGGCCGCAGATACGCAGTATTTT.